Sequencing of this TCR beta chain was carried out in a study of identifying expanded T cells in peripheral blood. Regarding the study as a whole: Variance in clone template counts between approximately 2-week samples significantly increased with total template count across all healthy donors.

This clone is termed medium-sized. The antigen is unknown. Collection occurred without any documented infections or immune events in donors. Using immunoSEQ multiplex PCR, the repertoire was profiled, and TCRdb retains in-frame clones only, with some absent. The sample yields 110,000 or so clones, 88% seen once. The CDR3 totals 15 residues. The V gene's germline CDR1 is SGDLS and CDR2 YYNGEE. Losses at the gene ends were 2 bases for V and 2 bases for J; bases not matched to a gene: 6. Sample: blood. The J gene is TRBJ2-7, the V gene TRBV9; 8 positions match TRBD2. The TCR sequence derives from a person aged 18 to 70 in good health. CDR3: CASSVRTGLAYEQYF. The CDR3 nucleotides are TGTGCCAGCAGCGTTAGAACGGGACTAGCCTACGAGCAGTACTTC.